These 10 T cell receptor beta chains were all obtained from the same sample, sequenced in a study of cytomegalovirus exposure and HLA in healthy donors. The PCR was carried out with 60 Vbeta primers and 13 Jbeta primers. Some clones are missing from TCRdb's copy, which holds only in-frame ones; the method was immunoSEQ multiplex PCR. The data contain some 100,000 clones, roughly 83% of them singletons. The specimen was PBMCs. These receptors were obtained from a male donor in good health and CMV-seropositive.

The rearrangement joins TRBV4-1 to TRBJ2-7; D gene ambiguous. With 1 base removed from V and 4 bases from J, the gap between germline ends came to 8 bases. The CDR3 extends over 13 amino acids. CDR1 is MGHRA, CDR2 YSYEKL, per germline. The CDR3 coding sequence is TGCGCCAGCAGCCAAGGATGGAGTTACGAGCAGTACTTC. This codes for CASSQGWSYEQYF.

The CDR3 spells CASSNGLANEQFF. The CDR3 DNA is TGTGCCAGCAGTAACGGACTAGCCAATGAGCAGTTCTTC. V is TRBV27 and J is TRBJ2-1, with 8 bases fitting TRBD2. The CDR3 has 13 residues. The germline CDR1 and CDR2 sequences are MNHEY and SMNVEV (reference sequence). Trimming cost V 5 bases and J 6 bases; bases outside gene matches: 3.

The chain combines TRBV15 with TRBJ2-3; 8 bases match TRBD1. From germline, CDR1 is LNHNV and CDR2 YYDKDF (reference sequence). The CDR3 has 16 amino acids. With 0 bases clipped from V and 6 bases from J, the junction kept 8 bases outside the gene matches. CDR3: CATSRDRAGGRDTQYF. The DNA of the CDR3 is TGTGCCACCAGCAGAGATCGGGCAGGGGGCAGGGATACGCAGTATTTT.

J is TRBJ1-2 and V is TRBV30; D is undetermined. The germline gives CDR1 GTSNPN, CDR2 SVGIG (reference sequence). Trimming cost V 3 bases and J 7 bases, with 12 bases left between them. There are 12 residues in the CDR3. Here the CDR3 reads CAWRWVAGGYTF. CDR3 DNA: TGTGCCTGGAGATGGGTGGCAGGTGGCTACACCTTC.

This sequence joins TRBV5-6 and TRBJ2-7; D is ambiguous. The CDR3 covers 14 residues. V lost 2 bases, J lost 1 base, and 10 bases lay in between. Per germline, CDR1 SGHDT and CDR2 YYEEEE. Written as DNA, the CDR3 is TGTGCCAGCAGCTTCACCGGTTCTTCCTACGAGCAGTACTTC. Translation gives CASSFTGSSYEQYF.

This chain connects TRBV5-1 to TRBJ1-2; TRBD1 matches at 9 bases. CDR3 size: 15 residues. Germline V lookup: CDR1 SGHRS, CDR2 YFSETQ. Trimming removed 0 bases from V and 4 bases from J; junction bases left unmatched: 4. CDR3 coding DNA: TGCGCCAGCAGCTTGGAGACAGGGGGATTCTATGGCTACACCTTC. Translated, it gives CASSLETGGFYGYTF.

This clone has more than one count but fewer than ten. This chain links TRBV5-6 with TRBJ1-5; D gene uncertain. Trimming left V 0 bases short and J 8 bases short, with 6 bases between. The CDR3 loop spans 12 amino acids. Germline V gene lookup returns CDR1 SGHDT and CDR2 YYEEEE. DNA for the CDR3: TGTGCCAGCAGCTTGGCCGGAGAGCCCCAGCATTTT. It is translated as CASSLAGEPQHF.

The chain recombines TRBV6-6 with TRBJ1-1; the D is unclear. The V gene lost 0 bases and the J gene lost 1 base, with 9 bases spanning the gap. The CDR3 has 15 amino acids. Germline V CDR1 and CDR2: MNHNY, SVGAGI (reference sequence). The CDR3 loop is CASSYSPEQNTEAFF. In DNA, the CDR3 is TGTGCCAGCAGTTACTCGCCTGAACAGAACACTGAAGCTTTCTTT.

This chain links TRBV11-3 with TRBJ1-6, with D hard to call. This CDR3 comprises 15 residues. The V end was cut by 2 bases, the J end by 10 bases, with 15 bases between. Germline V gene sequence: CDR1 SGHNT, CDR2 YENEEA. CDR3 region: CASSLRAPRGSPLHF. For the CDR3, the DNA is TGTGCCAGCAGCTTAAGGGCCCCGCGGGGATCACCCCTCCACTTT.

V is TRBV5-6 and J is TRBJ1-6; 7 bases agree with TRBD1. Germline V gives CDR1 SGHDT, CDR2 YYEEEE. V was pared by 4 bases and J by 7 bases, with 11 bases of the junction left unmatched. The CDR3 extends over 16 amino acids. The CDR3: CASSGGGQAPNSPLHF. The CDR3 coding sequence is TGTGCCAGCAGCGGGGGTGGACAGGCGCCCAATTCACCCCTCCACTTT.